A selection of T cell receptor beta chains follows, all from one sample in a study of graft-versus-host responses after intestinal transplantation. These receptors' antigens are unknown. Using immunoSEQ multiplex PCR, the repertoire was profiled, and TCRdb retains in-frame clones only, with some absent. The sample consists of about 130,000 clones, around 90% of them appearing once. Sequencing was performed on unstimulated CD4+ T cells sorted from spleen or lymph node cells, taken before intestinal transplant. The source of these receptors is a human donor who received an intestinal transplant. The CDR3 runs from the conserved cysteine through the conserved F or W. Each record gives: clone size, D gene, J gene, V gene, CDR3 protein, CDR3 DNA. D genes are given only for firm matches. Some rows mark clone size as missing; the rest say once, few, many or name a class of expanded clone.

>NA|TRBD2|TRBJ2-2|TRBV27
CASKKVTSGEGNTGELFF
TGTGCCAGCAAGAAGGTGACTAGCGGAGAGGGGAACACCGGGGAGCTGTTTTTT
>NA|TRBD2|TRBJ2-2|TRBV5-1
CASRSPTRTSGRALETGELFF
TGCGCCAGCAGGTCTCCGACCAGGACTAGCGGGAGGGCCCTCGAGACCGGGGAGCTGTTTTTT
>NA|TRBD2|TRBJ2-3|TRBV10-3
CATGLAGGGADTQYF
TGTGCCACGGGACTAGCGGGAGGGGGGGCAGATACGCAGTATTTT
>once|NA|TRBJ2-1|TRBV21-1
CASSKGLTDSYNEQFF
TGTGCCAGCAGCAAAGGTTTGACTGATTCCTACAATGAGCAGTTCTTC
>NA|NA|TRBJ1-3|TRBV27
CASSTPGEGNTIYF
TGTGCCAGTTCGACCCCCGGGGAAGGAAACACCATATATTTT
>NA|TRBD1|TRBJ1-2|TRBV19
CASSSEGAAYGYTF
TGTGCCAGTAGTTCTGAGGGGGCGGCCTATGGCTACACCTTC
>NA|NA|TRBJ2-3|TRBV6-1
CASSQTGPSTDTQYF
TGTGCCAGCAGTCAAACAGGGCCCAGCACAGATACGCAGTATTTT
>NA|TRBD2|TRBJ2-7|TRBV29-1
CSVQTSGRGEQYF
TGCAGCGTCCAGACTAGCGGGAGAGGTGAGCAGTACTTC
>NA|TRBD1|TRBJ1-1|TRBV6-1
CASSQPGTENTEAFF
TGTGCCAGCAGTCAGCCCGGGACAGAAAACACTGAAGCTTTCTTT
>NA|NA|TRBJ1-4|TRBV28
CASTRAGANEKLFF
TGTGCCAGCACGCGCGCAGGAGCTAATGAAAAACTGTTTTTT
>NA|NA|TRBJ1-2|TRBV30
CAWSPPGLSIAF
TGTGCCTGGAGTCCGCCAGGGCTCTCGATAGCCTTC
>NA|TRBD1|TRBJ1-2|TRBV28
CASSPDRVYGYTF
TGTGCCAGCAGTCCGGACAGGGTATATGGCTACACCTTC
>NA|NA|TRBJ2-3|TRBV10-2
CASSEVDTQYF
TGCGCCAGCAGTGAGGTGGATACGCAGTATTTT
>NA|TRBD1|TRBJ1-6|TRBV7-9
CASSLGQGRYNSPLHF
TGTGCCAGCAGCCTAGGACAGGGGAGGTATAATTCACCCCTCCACTTT
>NA|NA|TRBJ2-7|TRBV2
CASSELDEQYF
TGTGCCAGCAGTGAGCTCGACGAGCAGTACTTC
>NA|TRBD2|TRBJ2-7|TRBV9
CASSVGLAGKYEQYF
TGTGCCAGCAGCGTAGGGCTAGCGGGGAAATACGAGCAGTACTTC
>NA|TRBD1|TRBJ1-5|TRBV4-1
CASSQEGQGRGNQPQHF
TGCGCCAGCAGCCAAGAGGGACAGGGGCGTGGCAATCAGCCCCAGCATTTT
>few|NA|TRBJ1-2|TRBV6-5
CASNGGEGYGYTF
TGTGCCAGCAATGGGGGGGAGGGGTATGGCTACACCTTC
>NA|NA|TRBJ1-2|TRBV5-8
CASSLGGPNYTF
TGTGCCAGCAGCTTGGGGGGCCCTAACTACACCTTC
>NA|NA|TRBJ2-3|TRBV27
CASRRYADTQYF
TGTGCCAGCAGACGGTATGCAGATACGCAGTATTTT
>NA|TRBD2|TRBJ2-1|TRBV10-3
CAISGLAGAGEQFF
TGTGCCATCTCCGGACTAGCGGGAGCGGGAGAGCAGTTCTTC
>NA|NA|TRBJ2-1|TRBV27
CASSLSPPWAYNEQFF
TGTGCCAGCAGTTTATCGCCGCCCTGGGCTTACAATGAGCAGTTCTTC
>NA|NA|TRBJ2-7|TRBV15
CATSRDQGGYEQYF
TGTGCCACCAGCAGAGATCAGGGGGGGTACGAGCAGTACTTC
>NA|NA|TRBJ1-5|TRBV19
CASSREGPRTQHF
TGTGCCAGTAGTCGGGAGGGGCCTCGAACCCAGCATTTT
>NA|TRBD2|TRBJ2-1|TRBV5-1
CASSLLAGPNNEQFF
TGCGCCAGCAGCCTACTAGCGGGCCCGAACAATGAGCAGTTCTTC
>once|NA|TRBJ2-7|TRBV5-1
CASSQVLGGGPYEQYF
TGCGCCAGCAGCCAGGTATTAGGGGGAGGCCCCTACGAGCAGTACTTC
>once|NA|TRBJ2-4|TRBV7-2
CASSLEGDRSRNIQYF
TGTGCCAGCAGCTTAGAGGGAGACAGGTCGAGAAACATTCAGTACTTC
>NA|NA|TRBJ1-2|TRBV6-6
CASSPNNYGYTF
TGTGCCAGCAGCCCGAATAACTATGGCTACACCTTC
>NA|NA|TRBJ2-7|TRBV7-8
CASSLEVTYEQYF
TGTGCCAGCAGCTTAGAAGTCACCTACGAGCAGTACTTC
>NA|TRBD1|TRBJ2-7|TRBV28
CASSLDRGNQEQYF
TGTGCCAGCAGTTTGGACAGGGGCAATCAGGAGCAGTACTTC
>NA|TRBD1|TRBJ1-5|TRBV27
CASSSLTGGFNQPQHF
TGTGCCAGCAGTTCTTTGACAGGGGGTTTCAATCAGCCCCAGCATTTT
>NA|TRBD1|TRBJ1-1|TRBV28
CASRGDRYTEAFF
TGTGCCAGCAGGGGGGACAGATACACTGAAGCTTTCTTT
>NA|TRBD1|TRBJ1-1|TRBV27
CASGTGGKVEAFF
TGTGCCAGCGGGACAGGGGGCAAGGTTGAAGCTTTCTTT
>NA|TRBD1|TRBJ2-7|TRBV7-2
CASSLTGTGGDEQYF
TGTGCCAGCAGCTTAACGGGGACAGGGGGCGACGAGCAGTACTTC
>once|NA|TRBJ2-4|TRBV2
CASSEEQLAKNIQYF
TGTGCCAGCAGTGAAGAACAGCTAGCCAAAAACATTCAGTACTTC
>NA|TRBD1|TRBJ1-3|TRBV6-5
CASSSSGQGAGNTIYF
TGTGCCAGCAGTTCCTCCGGACAGGGGGCAGGAAACACCATATATTTT
>once|NA|TRBJ2-3|TRBV4-3
CASSQDLDTQYF
TGCGCCAGCAGCCAAGATCTCGATACGCAGTATTTT
>NA|NA|TRBJ2-3|TRBV25-1
CASTLNGGPDTDTQYF
TGTGCCAGCACCCTTAATGGGGGCCCAGACACAGATACGCAGTATTTT
>NA|NA|TRBJ2-5|TRBV27
CASSTPGSQETQYF
TGTGCCAGCAGTACCCCGGGCAGCCAAGAGACCCAGTACTTC
>once|NA|TRBJ2-1|TRBV7-6
CASSLVLGGYNEQFF
TGTGCCAGCAGCTTAGTTCTAGGAGGATACAATGAGCAGTTCTTC
>once|NA|TRBJ2-7|TRBV7-9
CASSLTGTEGEQYF
TGTGCCAGCAGCTTAACCGGAACCGAGGGCGAGCAGTACTTC
>once|NA|TRBJ2-4|TRBV2
CASSDGAAGTKNIQYF
TGTGCCAGCAGTGACGGGGCCGCGGGAACCAAAAACATTCAGTACTTC
>NA|TRBD1|TRBJ2-7|TRBV6-5
CASKPTGRYEQYF
TGTGCCAGCAAGCCGACAGGGCGGTACGAGCAGTACTTC
>once|NA|TRBJ2-7|TRBV15
CATSRGPNYEQYF
TGTGCCACCAGCAGAGGACCGAACTACGAGCAGTACTTC
>once|NA|TRBJ2-1|TRBV27
CASSLPPTSSYNEQFF
TGTGCCAGCAGTTTACCTCCCACGAGCTCCTACAATGAGCAGTTCTTC
>NA|TRBD2|TRBJ2-2|TRBV2
CASSEESVASGGSGELFF
TGTGCCAGCAGTGAAGAGTCGGTGGCTAGCGGGGGTTCGGGGGAGCTGTTTTTT
>NA|NA|TRBJ1-3|TRBV2
CASSEEVENTIYF
TGTGCCAGCAGTGAAGAAGTTGAAAACACCATATATTTT
>NA|TRBD1|TRBJ1-5|TRBV14
CASSQVDRGLNSNQPQHF
TGTGCCAGCAGCCAAGTGGACAGGGGACTAAATAGCAATCAGCCCCAGCATTTT
>NA|NA|TRBJ2-1|TRBV28
CAISSGGSNEQFF
TGTGCAATATCTAGTGGGGGGTCGAATGAGCAGTTCTTC
>NA|NA|TRBJ1-1|TRBV6-1
CASSAGGADTEAFF
TGTGCCAGCAGTGCGGGGGGCGCAGACACTGAAGCTTTCTTT
>NA|TRBD1|TRBJ1-2|TRBV30
CAWRVGDRVRNYGYTF
TGTGCCTGGAGAGTCGGGGACAGGGTGAGAAACTATGGCTACACCTTC
>NA|NA|TRBJ1-2|TRBV11-1
CASSSRPGPINYGYTF
TGTGCCAGCAGCTCAAGACCGGGACCGATAAACTATGGCTACACCTTC